A single sample is the source of the 18 T cell receptor beta chains below, sequenced in a study of CD8 T cells in ankylosing spondylitis. General study results and limits: About 8 highly homologous variants made up a TCR beta motif, and this motif appeared characteristic of ankylosing spondylitis blood.

TCRdb used MiXCR to reprocess the 5' RACE reads, holding one entry per CDR3 protein. The table includes about 500,000 distinct CDR3 sequences, about 5.4% detected once. These receptors are not linked to any known antigen. The specimen was blood, either unsorted or a sorted T cell fraction (not recorded which). The receptors here all came from a male donor with ankylosing spondylitis.

There are a few counts of this clonotype. The V call is TRBV3-1, the J call TRBJ2-7, with a weak D call TRBD1 (5 bases). Germline V CDR1 and CDR2: LGHDT, YNNKEL (reference sequence). The ends were cut back, 4 bases at V and 6 bases at J, with 19 bases in the middle. This CDR3 is 15 amino acids long. This chain's CDR3 is CASSPSLGLLSEQYF. DNA for the CDR3: TGTGCCAGCAGCCCCAGTTTGGGGCTGCTAAGCGAGCAGTACTTC.

This clonotype was picked up many times. The chain employs TRBV4-1 and TRBJ2-5, with 11 bases identical to TRBD1. The trim removed 3 bases at V and 9 bases at J, leaving 9 bases unmatched. The CDR3 sequence is 15 residues long. The germline V gene encodes CDR1 MGHRA and CDR2 YSYEKL. The chain's CDR3 is CASSQDRGPQRSQYF. Written as DNA, the CDR3 is TGCGCCAGCAGCCAGGACAGGGGGCCTCAGAGGTCCCAGTACTTC.

In this sample, this clonotype turned up a few times. The chain has TRBV7-9 and TRBJ2-2; D gene unclear. CDR1 and CDR2 (germline): SEHNR, FQNEAQ (reference sequence). This CDR3 contains 16 residues. V was pared by 5 bases and J by 2 bases, with 15 bases between. CDR3 protein: CASSPPGVGNTGELFF. CDR3 sequence (DNA): TGTGCCAGCAGCCCTCCGGGTGTCGGAAACACCGGGGAGCTGTTTTTT. Combining the CDR3 with reference TRBV7-9 and TRBJ2-2 gives the whole variable domain DTGVSQNPRHKITKRGQNVTFRCDPISEHNRLYWYRQTLGQGPEFLTYFQNEAQLEKSRLLSDRFSAERPKGSFSTLEIQRTEQGDSAMYLCASSPPGVGNTGELFFGEGSRLTVL.

Many counts were recorded for this clonotype. The chain has TRBV4-3 and TRBJ2-1, with D uncertain. Germline assignment: CDR1 LGHNA and CDR2 YSLEER. This CDR3 contains 15 residues. V lost 3 bases, J lost 0 bases, and 9 bases lay in between. In DNA, the CDR3 is TGCGCCAGCAGCCAGAGCGTCAGCTCCTACAATGAGCAGTTCTTC. Its translation: CASSQSVSSYNEQFF.

This clonotype has at least ten counts. The genes are TRBV20-1 and TRBJ2-3, with 10 bases matching TRBD2. After removal of 8 bases from V and 2 bases from J, the junction contained 7 bases not matched to a gene. The CDR3 has 14 residues. From germline, CDR1 is DFQATT and CDR2 SNEGSKA (reference sequence). The CDR3 spells CSSYLAGATDTQYF. In nucleotides, the CDR3 is TGCAGTTCGTACCTAGCGGGAGCCACAGATACGCAGTATTTT.

This clonotype has ten or more counts. The chain combines TRBV12-3 or TRBV12-4 with TRBJ1-5; tentative D call: TRBD1 (6 bases). The germline V and J ends were trimmed by 6 bases and 5 bases, with 14 bases remaining between them. The CDR3 loop spans 14 amino acids. In DNA, the CDR3 is TGTGCCAGCAGGCTCCCGGACAGCTATCAGCCCCAGCATTTT. Translated, it gives CASRLPDSYQPQHF.

This clonotype was detected many times. This chain joins TRBV15 and TRBJ2-3; 12 positions match TRBD2. The germline gives CDR1 LNHNV, CDR2 YYDKDF (reference sequence). This CDR3 has 15 amino acids. Trimming at V came to 4 bases and at J to 4 bases, leaving 3 bases not matched to a gene. The CDR3 here is CATSTSGGAADTQYF. The CDR3 DNA reads as TGTGCCACCAGCACTAGCGGGGGGGCCGCAGATACGCAGTATTTT. The variable domain in full, completed from reference TRBV15 and TRBJ2-3, reads DAMVIQNPRYQVTQFGKPVTLSCSQTLNHNVMYWYQQKSSQAPKLLFHYYDKDFNNEADTPDNFQSRRPNTSFCFLDIRSPGLGDTAMYLCATSTSGGAADTQYFGPGTRLTVL.

The chain recombines TRBV3-1 with TRBJ1-2; TRBD1 aligns across 8 bases. The J segment lost 4 bases and the V segment lost 0 bases, leaving 4 bases of the junction unmatched. Per the germline V gene, CDR1 is LGHDT and CDR2 is YNNKEL (reference sequence). This CDR3 spans 15 amino acids. CDR3 amino acids: CASSQDSRGPYGYTF. CDR3 sequence (DNA): TGTGCCAGCAGCCAAGACTCCAGGGGGCCCTATGGCTACACCTTC.

In its sample, this clonotype was seen many times. This chain uses TRBV5-1 with TRBJ2-1; TRBD1 matches 7 bases. After removal of 0 bases from V and 1 base from J, the junction contained 7 bases not matched to a gene. CDR3 size: 17 residues. The germline V gene has CDR1 SGHRS and CDR2 YFSETQ. The CDR3 here is CASSLADRTKSYNEQFF. The CDR3 DNA reads as TGCGCCAGCAGCTTGGCGGACAGGACCAAATCCTACAATGAGCAGTTCTTC.

In this sample, this clonotype turned up many times. The chain recombines TRBV6-1 with TRBJ1-4, with D unresolved. There are 16 residues in the CDR3. Trimming took 4 bases from V and 0 from J, leaving 12 bases between them. Germline V gene data show CDR1 as MNHNS and CDR2 as SASEGT. CDR3 sequence (DNA): TGTGCCAGCAGTGGGTCCGGACGGACAACTAATGAAAAACTGTTTTTT. Protein: CASSGSGRTTNEKLFF.

This clonotype was recorded at least ten times. This chain joins TRBV27 and TRBJ1-1; 8 nucleotides agree with TRBD1. The CDR3 length is 15 residues. V was clipped by 1 base and J by 1 base; unmatched bases: 2. Germline V gene sequence: CDR1 MNHEY, CDR2 SMNVEV (reference sequence). CDR3 in DNA: TGTGCCAGCAGTTTATTGGGGACAGGGAACACTGAAGCTTTCTTT. Translating gives CASSLLGTGNTEAFF.

This clonotype showed up many times. The gene calls are TRBV10-2 and TRBJ2-7; 7 bases agree with TRBD2. There are 15 residues in the CDR3. V shed 6 bases, J shed 6 bases, and the junction held 14 bases outside the gene matches. The V gene's germline CDR1 is WSHSY and CDR2 SAAADI. CDR3 in DNA: TGCGCCAGCAGCGATAAGACTAGCAGGTTAGGCGAGCAGTACTTC. It is translated as CASSDKTSRLGEQYF.

This rearrangement joins TRBV4-2 to TRBJ2-3; D is unresolved. The V end was cut by 2 bases, the J end by 1 base, with 10 bases between. This CDR3 has 15 amino acids. Germline CDR1 is LGHNA and CDR2 is YNFKEQ. The DNA for the CDR3 is TGTGCCAGCAGCCAATCGTCTGGGGGCACAGATACGCAGTATTTT. It translates to CASSQSSGGTDTQYF.

The chain links TRBV5-6 to TRBJ1-2; D not resolved. Trimming left V 3 bases short and J 13 bases short, with 16 bases between. The length of the CDR3 is 12 residues. Per the germline V gene, CDR1 is SGHDT and CDR2 is YYEEEE. The CDR3 sequence: CASSYRAAGLTF. The CDR3 DNA reads as TGTGCCAGCAGCTACCGGGCCGCGGGTCTCACCTTC.

This clonotype appeared many times. V gene TRBV14 combines with J gene TRBJ1-5; D gene ambiguous. Germline lookup yields CDR1 SGHDN and CDR2 FVKESK. V gave up 3 bases and J gave up 5 bases, with 8 bases separating them. This CDR3 is built from 13 residues. The CDR3 coding sequence is TGTGCCAGCAGCCATGGCAGTTATCAGCCCCAGCATTTT. It translates to CASSHGSYQPQHF.

This clonotype was counted a few times. Here the CDR3 reads CASRREQGQGLNIQYF. CDR3 DNA: TGTGCCAGCAGACGCGAACAGGGACAGGGGCTAAACATTCAGTACTTC. This chain connects TRBV7-2 to TRBJ2-4; TRBD1 agrees at 10 bases. This CDR3 is 16 amino acids long. V gave up 6 bases and J gave up 6 bases; unmatched junction bases: 11. Per germline, CDR1 SGHTA and CDR2 FQGNSA.

This clonotype showed up many times. The gene calls are TRBV15 and TRBJ2-3; the match to TRBD1 covers 9 bases. The CDR3 length is 15 residues. V lost 4 bases, J lost 1 base, and 3 bases stayed unmatched. Germline loops: CDR1 LNHNV, CDR2 YYDKDF (reference sequence). CDR3 sequence reads: CATSKGQGGTDTQYF. In DNA, the CDR3 is TGTGCCACCAGCAAGGGACAGGGCGGCACAGATACGCAGTATTTT. Together with reference TRBV15 and TRBJ2-3, the CDR3 gives the full variable domain: DAMVIQNPRYQVTQFGKPVTLSCSQTLNHNVMYWYQQKSSQAPKLLFHYYDKDFNNEADTPDNFQSRRPNTSFCFLDIRSPGLGDTAMYLCATSKGQGGTDTQYFGPGTRLTVL.

This clonotype has a count of ten or more. This chain joins TRBV15 and TRBJ2-1; 10 bases fit TRBD2. With V trimmed by 1 base and J by 7 bases, 10 bases remained unmatched. The germline CDR1 and CDR2 sequences are LNHNV and YYDKDF (reference sequence). The CDR3 extends over 17 amino acids. This CDR3 reads CATSRARLAGEDNEQFF. CDR3 DNA sequence: TGTGCCACCAGCAGAGCTAGACTAGCGGGCGAGGATAATGAGCAGTTCTTC. The variable domain in full, completed from reference TRBV15 and TRBJ2-1, reads DAMVIQNPRYQVTQFGKPVTLSCSQTLNHNVMYWYQQKSSQAPKLLFHYYDKDFNNEADTPDNFQSRRPNTSFCFLDIRSPGLGDTAMYLCATSRARLAGEDNEQFFGPGTRLTVL.